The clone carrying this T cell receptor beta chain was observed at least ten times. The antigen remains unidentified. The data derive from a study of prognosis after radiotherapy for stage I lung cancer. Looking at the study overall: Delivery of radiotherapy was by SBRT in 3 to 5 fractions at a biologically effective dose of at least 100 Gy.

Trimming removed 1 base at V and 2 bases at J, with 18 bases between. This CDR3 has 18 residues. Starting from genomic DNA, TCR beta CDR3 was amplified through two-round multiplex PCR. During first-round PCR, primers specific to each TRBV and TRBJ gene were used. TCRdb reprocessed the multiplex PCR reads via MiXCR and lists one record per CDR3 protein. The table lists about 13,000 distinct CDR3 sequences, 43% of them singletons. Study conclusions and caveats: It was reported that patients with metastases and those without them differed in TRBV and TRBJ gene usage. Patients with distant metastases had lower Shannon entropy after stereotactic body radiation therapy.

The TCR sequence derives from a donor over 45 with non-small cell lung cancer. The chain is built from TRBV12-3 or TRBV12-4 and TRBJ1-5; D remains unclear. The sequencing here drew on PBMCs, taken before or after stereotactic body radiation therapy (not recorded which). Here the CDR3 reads CASSLERWVTQGNQPQHF. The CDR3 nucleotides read TGTGCCAGCAGTTTAGAAAGGTGGGTCACCCAGGGCAATCAGCCCCAGCATTTT.